One and the same sample provided the 14 T cell receptor beta chains below, sequenced in a study of cytomegalovirus exposure and HLA in healthy donors. Here immunoSEQ multiplex PCR was the method, and the copy in TCRdb shows in-frame clones only, minus some. The table has approximately 41,000 clones, roughly 91% seen once; the top ten hold around 3.4%. Sample: PBMCs. The receptors were sampled from a man younger than 35 in good health and CMV-seronegative.

This chain connects TRBV14 to TRBJ1-1; tentative D call: TRBD1 (5 bases). Per germline, CDR1 SGHDN and CDR2 FVKESK. V was cut by 5 bases and J by 1 base, with 5 bases left in between. This CDR3 spans 12 amino acids. The CDR3 protein is CASSRGNTEAFF. DNA of the CDR3: TGTGCCAGCAGCAGGGGGAACACTGAAGCTTTCTTT.

This clone was counted a single time. The genes are TRBV2 and TRBJ2-7; maybe TRBD2 (6 bases). The germline CDR1 and CDR2 sequences are SNHLY and FYNNEI. V was clipped by 3 bases and J by 1 base, with 13 bases between them. This CDR3 is built from 15 residues. The CDR3 DNA reads as TGTGCCAGCAGTGAGGCGGGGCAGGGTTCCTACGAGCAGTACTTC. Residues: CASSEAGQGSYEQYF.

This clone is medium-sized by share. The chain links TRBV7-8 to TRBJ2-1, with 9 bases matching TRBD2. Germline-derived CDR1 and CDR2 are SGHVS and FQNEAQ. The V segment lost 5 bases and the J segment 9 bases; nucleotides outside the gene matches: 17. The CDR3 sequence is 17 residues long. The CDR3 is CASSPPREGLPPIEQFF. The DNA of the CDR3 is TGTGCCAGCAGCCCCCCGCGGGAGGGCCTCCCACCCATTGAGCAGTTCTTC.

In its sample, this clone was seen a few times. The chain links TRBV6-1 to TRBJ2-7, with 8 bases fitting TRBD2. The V gene's germline CDR1 is MNHNS and CDR2 SASEGT. The CDR3 contains 15 residues. The junction had 3 bases not matched to a gene; V was cut back by 0 bases and J by 2 bases. CDR3 residues: CASSEAGGGAYEQYF. The DNA for the CDR3 is TGTGCCAGCAGTGAAGCCGGGGGGGGCGCCTACGAGCAGTACTTC.

The chain recombines TRBV13 with TRBJ1-2; D may be TRBD1 (5 bases). V shed 7 bases and J shed 0 bases, with 24 bases lying between them. Germline loops: CDR1 PRHDT, CDR2 FYEKMQ (reference sequence). The length of the CDR3 is 18 residues. The CDR3 DNA reads TGTGCCAGCAAAAGCTTTTCTAATCTGGGGGGGGCTAACTATGGCTACACCTTC. This codes for CASKSFSNLGGANYGYTF.

V is TRBV6-1 and J is TRBJ1-1; unclear D gene. The ends were cut back, 1 base at V and 6 bases at J, with 9 bases in the middle. Germline CDR1 and CDR2: MNHNS and SASEGT. The CDR3 sequence is 13 residues long. In nucleotides, the CDR3 is TGTGCCAGCAGTGAAGGGACGAGGGCTGAAGCTTTCTTT. It is translated as CASSEGTRAEAFF.

The chain recombines TRBV6-5 with TRBJ2-3, with unresolved D. The germline V gene encodes CDR1 MNHEY and CDR2 SVGAGI. Trimming left V 7 bases short and J 0 bases short, with 11 bases between. CDR3 length: 14 residues. The CDR3 region has the DNA TGTGCCAGCACGAGGCTCTCAAGCACAGATACGCAGTATTTT. It specifies CASTRLSSTDTQYF.

About this clone itself: This sample also contains other DNA sequences that code for the same CDR3. V is TRBV10-1 and J is TRBJ2-2; TRBD2 might be the D (5 bases). In germline, CDR1 is WNHNN, CDR2 SYGVQD (reference sequence). CDR3 length: 14 amino acids. With 3 bases removed from V and 4 bases from J, the gap between germline ends came to 9 bases. The CDR3 loop is CASSDGVGTGELFF. The CDR3 nucleotides are TGCGCCAGCAGTGACGGGGTGGGCACCGGGGAGCTGTTTTTT.

This clone is a singleton in its sample. The CDR3 nucleotides are TGCGCCAGCCTGACCGGGTGCGGGACGGATGAAACCTACGAGCAGTACTTC. It is translated as CASLTGCGTDETYEQYF. The chain links TRBV4-1 to TRBJ2-7; D is possibly TRBD2 (6 bases). From germline, CDR1 is MGHRA and CDR2 YSYEKL. The CDR3 runs to 17 residues. Between the trimmed V and J ends, which lost 8 bases and 2 bases, there was a span of 25 bases.

The chain's CDR3 is CASSIGQGANQPQHF. In DNA form, the CDR3 reads TGTGCCAGTAGTATCGGACAGGGGGCAAACCAGCCCCAGCATTTT. This chain joins TRBV19 and TRBJ1-5, with TRBD1 identical over 11 bases. CDR3 length: 15 amino acids. Per germline, CDR1 LNHDA and CDR2 SQIVND (reference sequence). V was clipped by 3 bases and J by 7 bases; unmatched bases: 5.

DNA of the CDR3: TGTGCCAGCAGCTTATACCGGACAGGGAGCACTGAAGCTTTCTTT. It codes for CASSLYRTGSTEAFF. This chain connects TRBV7-3 to TRBJ1-1, with 8 bases fitting TRBD1. V shed 2 bases and J 4 bases; nucleotides not matched to a gene: 6. In germline, CDR1 is SGHTA, CDR2 FQGTGA. There are 15 residues in the CDR3.

This clone turned up a few times. The rearrangement uses TRBV18 and TRBJ1-5, with D unresolved. The V gene lost 2 bases and the J gene lost 4 bases, with 12 bases spanning the gap. Germline V lookup: CDR1 KGHSH, CDR2 LQKENI. This CDR3 spans 15 amino acids. The CDR3 region is CASSPMEGSNQPQHF. The CDR3 nucleotides read TGTGCCAGCTCACCAATGGAGGGATCGAATCAGCCCCAGCATTTT.

This chain connects TRBV28 to TRBJ1-5, with a weak D call TRBD1 (5 bases). The ends were cut back, 3 bases at V and 5 bases at J, with 11 bases in the middle. This CDR3 region has 14 residues. Per germline, CDR1 MDHEN and CDR2 SYDVKM. CDR3 protein: CASSLSGGDQPQHF. CDR3 in DNA: TGTGCCAGCAGTTTGAGTGGAGGGGATCAGCCCCAGCATTTT.

The CDR3, as DNA: TGTGCTAGTGGTTCTGGGACAGGGATCTCCTACGAGCAGTACTTC. It encodes CASGSGTGISYEQYF. This chain links TRBV12-5 with TRBJ2-7; 9 bases are shared with TRBD1. The CDR3 contains 15 residues. V gave up 4 bases and J gave up 0 bases; unmatched junction bases: 4. The germline V gene encodes CDR1 LGHNT and CDR2 FRNRAP.